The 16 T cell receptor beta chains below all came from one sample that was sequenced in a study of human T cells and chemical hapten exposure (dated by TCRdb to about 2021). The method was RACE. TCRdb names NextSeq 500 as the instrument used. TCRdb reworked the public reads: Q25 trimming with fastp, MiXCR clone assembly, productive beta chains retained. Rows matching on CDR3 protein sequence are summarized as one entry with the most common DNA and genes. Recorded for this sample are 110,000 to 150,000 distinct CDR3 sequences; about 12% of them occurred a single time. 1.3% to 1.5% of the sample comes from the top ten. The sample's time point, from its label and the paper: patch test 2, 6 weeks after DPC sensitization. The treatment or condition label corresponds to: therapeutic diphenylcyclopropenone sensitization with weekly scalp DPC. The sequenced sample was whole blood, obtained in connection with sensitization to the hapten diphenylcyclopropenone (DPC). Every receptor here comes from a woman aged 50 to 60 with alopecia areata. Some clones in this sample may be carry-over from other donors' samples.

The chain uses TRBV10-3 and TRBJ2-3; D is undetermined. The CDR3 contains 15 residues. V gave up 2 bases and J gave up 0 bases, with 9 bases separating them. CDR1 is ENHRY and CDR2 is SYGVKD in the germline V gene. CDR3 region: CAISETESSTDTQYF. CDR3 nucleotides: TGTGCCATCAGTGAGACAGAGTCTAGCACAGATACGCAGTATTTT.

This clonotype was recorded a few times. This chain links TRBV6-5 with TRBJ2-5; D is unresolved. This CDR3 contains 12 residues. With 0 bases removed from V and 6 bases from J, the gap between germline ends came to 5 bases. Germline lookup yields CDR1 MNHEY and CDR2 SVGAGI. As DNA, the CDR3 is TGTGCCAGCAGTTACTCGGGGAAGACCCAGTACTTC. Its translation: CASSYSGKTQYF.

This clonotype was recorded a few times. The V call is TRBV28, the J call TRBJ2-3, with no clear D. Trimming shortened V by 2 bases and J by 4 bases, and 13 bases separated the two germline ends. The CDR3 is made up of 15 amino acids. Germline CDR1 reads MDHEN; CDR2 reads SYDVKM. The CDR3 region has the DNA TGTGCCAGCAGTTTACTTAGGAACATCGCAGATACGCAGTATTTT. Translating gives CASSLLRNIADTQYF.

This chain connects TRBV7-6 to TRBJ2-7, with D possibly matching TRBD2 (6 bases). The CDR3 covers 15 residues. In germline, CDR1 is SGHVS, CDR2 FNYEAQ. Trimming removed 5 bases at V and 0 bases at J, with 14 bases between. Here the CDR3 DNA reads TGTGCCAGCAGCCCGGGGGACCGCATCTCCTACGAGCAGTACTTC. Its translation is CASSPGDRISYEQYF.

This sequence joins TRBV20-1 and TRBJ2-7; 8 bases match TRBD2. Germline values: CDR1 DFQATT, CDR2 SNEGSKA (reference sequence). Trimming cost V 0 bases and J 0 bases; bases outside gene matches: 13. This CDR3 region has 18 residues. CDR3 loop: CSARDPLGWREDSYEQYF. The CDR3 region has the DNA TGCAGTGCTAGAGATCCTCTCGGGTGGCGGGAGGACTCCTACGAGCAGTACTTC.

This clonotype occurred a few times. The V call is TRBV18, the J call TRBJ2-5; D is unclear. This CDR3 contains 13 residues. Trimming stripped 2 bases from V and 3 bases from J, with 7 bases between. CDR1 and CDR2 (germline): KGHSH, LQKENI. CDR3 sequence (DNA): TGTGCCAGCTCACCAGGGCGCAAAGAGACCCAGTACTTC. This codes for CASSPGRKETQYF.

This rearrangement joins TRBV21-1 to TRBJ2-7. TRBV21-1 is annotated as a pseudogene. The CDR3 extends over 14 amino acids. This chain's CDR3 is CASSKETSLYEQYF. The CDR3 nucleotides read TGTGCCAGCAGCAAAGAAACATCCCTCTACGAGCAGTACTTC.

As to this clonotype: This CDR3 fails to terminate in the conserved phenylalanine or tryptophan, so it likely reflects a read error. The CDR3 region is CASSYRLAGLRRQETQYL. DNA for the CDR3: TGCGCCAGCAGCTACCGACTAGCGGGGCTGCGGAGACAAGAGACCCAGTACCTC. The rearrangement uses TRBV5-1 and TRBJ2-5; TRBD2 matches 11 bases. The germline gives CDR1 SGHRS, CDR2 YFSETQ. The CDR3 consists of 18 residues. V gave up 3 bases and J gave up 2 bases; unmatched junction bases: 12.

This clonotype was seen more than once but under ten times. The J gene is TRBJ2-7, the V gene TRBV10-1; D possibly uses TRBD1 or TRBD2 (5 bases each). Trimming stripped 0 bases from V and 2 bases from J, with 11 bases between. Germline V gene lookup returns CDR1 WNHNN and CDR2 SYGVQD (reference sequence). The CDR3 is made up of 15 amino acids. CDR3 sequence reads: CASSESRGVPYEQYF. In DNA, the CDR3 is TGCGCCAGCAGTGAGTCTAGGGGAGTTCCCTACGAGCAGTACTTC.

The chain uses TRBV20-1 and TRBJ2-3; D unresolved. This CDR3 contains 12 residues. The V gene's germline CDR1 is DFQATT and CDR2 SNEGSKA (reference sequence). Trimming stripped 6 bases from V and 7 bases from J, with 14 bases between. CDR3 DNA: TGCAGTGCCCGAGGCCTCCATTATACGCAGTATTTT. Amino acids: CSARGLHYTQYF.

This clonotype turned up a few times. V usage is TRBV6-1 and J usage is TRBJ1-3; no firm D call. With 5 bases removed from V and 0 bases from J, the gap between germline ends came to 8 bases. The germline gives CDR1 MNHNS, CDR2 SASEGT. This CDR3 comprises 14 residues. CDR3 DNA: TGTGCCAGCAGTAATAGGAACTCTGGAAACACCATATATTTT. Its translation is CASSNRNSGNTIYF.

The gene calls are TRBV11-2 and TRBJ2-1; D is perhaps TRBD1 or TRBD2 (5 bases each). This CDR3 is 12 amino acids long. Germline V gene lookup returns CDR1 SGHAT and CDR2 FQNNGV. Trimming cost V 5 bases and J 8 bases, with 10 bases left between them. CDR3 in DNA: TGTGCCAGCAGCCCTTCGGGGCATGAGCAGTTCTTC. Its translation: CASSPSGHEQFF.

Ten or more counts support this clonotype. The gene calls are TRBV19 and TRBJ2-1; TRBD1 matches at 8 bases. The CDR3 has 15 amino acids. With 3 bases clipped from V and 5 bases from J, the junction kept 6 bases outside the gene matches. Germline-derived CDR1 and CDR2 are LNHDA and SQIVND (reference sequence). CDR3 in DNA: TGTGCCAGTAGTATCCAGGGGGCGCGGAACAATGAGCAGTTCTTC. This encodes CASSIQGARNNEQFF. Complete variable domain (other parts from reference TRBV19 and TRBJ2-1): DGGITQSPKYLFRKEGQNVTLSCEQNLNHDAMYWYRQDPGQGLRLIYYSQIVNDFQKGDIAEGYSVSREKKESFPLTVTSAQKNPTAFYLCASSIQGARNNEQFFGPGTRLTVL.

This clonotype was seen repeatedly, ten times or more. CDR3 protein: CASSPSRDSIQYF. Here the CDR3 DNA reads TGTGCCAGCTCACCAAGCCGGGACAGCATTCAGTACTTC. The chain recombines TRBV18 with TRBJ2-4, with 7 bases fitting TRBD1. Trimming at V came to 2 bases and at J to 9 bases, leaving 4 bases not matched to a gene. From germline, CDR1 is KGHSH and CDR2 LQKENI. The CDR3 sequence is 13 residues long.

In nucleotides, the CDR3 is TGCAGCGTAGCCGGGACTAGCGGGGCGAACACCGGGGAGCTGTTTTTT. Its protein product is CSVAGTSGANTGELFF. The chain recombines TRBV29-1 with TRBJ2-2, with TRBD2 matching over 13 bases. Per the germline V gene, CDR1 is SQVTM and CDR2 is ANQGSEA. J lost 0 bases, V lost 6 bases, and 4 bases had no gene match. CDR3 length equals 16 residues.

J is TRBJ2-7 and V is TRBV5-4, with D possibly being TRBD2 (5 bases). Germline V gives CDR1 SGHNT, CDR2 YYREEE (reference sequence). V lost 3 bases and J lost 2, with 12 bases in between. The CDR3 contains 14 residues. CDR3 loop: CASSSEAAAYEQYF. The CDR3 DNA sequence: TGTGCCAGCAGCTCCGAAGCGGCCGCCTACGAGCAGTACTTC. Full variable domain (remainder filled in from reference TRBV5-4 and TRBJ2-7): ETGVTQSPTHLIKTRGQQVTLRCSSQSGHNTVSWYQQALGQGPQFIFQYYREEENGRGNFPPRFSGLQFPNYSSELNVNALELDDSALYLCASSSEAAAYEQYFGPGTRLTVT.